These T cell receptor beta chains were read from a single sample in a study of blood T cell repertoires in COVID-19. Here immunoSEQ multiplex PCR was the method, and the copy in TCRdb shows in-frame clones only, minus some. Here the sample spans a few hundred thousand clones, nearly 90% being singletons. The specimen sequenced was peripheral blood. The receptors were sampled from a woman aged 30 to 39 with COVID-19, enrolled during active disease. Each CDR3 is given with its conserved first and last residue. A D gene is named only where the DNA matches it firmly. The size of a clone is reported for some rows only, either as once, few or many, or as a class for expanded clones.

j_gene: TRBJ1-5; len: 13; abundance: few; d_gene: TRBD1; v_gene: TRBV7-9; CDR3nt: TGTGCCAGCAGCTTAGAGGGGGCTCAGCCCCAGCATTTT; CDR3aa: CASSLEGAQPQHF
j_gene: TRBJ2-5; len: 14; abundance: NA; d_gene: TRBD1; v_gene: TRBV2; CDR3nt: TGTGCCAGCATTTTACAAGGGACAGGAAGGACCCAGTACTTC; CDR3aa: CASILQGTGRTQYF
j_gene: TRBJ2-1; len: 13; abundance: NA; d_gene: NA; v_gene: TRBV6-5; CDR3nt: TGTGCCAGCAGTTCCCTCTGGCTGAATGAGCAGTTCTTC; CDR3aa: CASSSLWLNEQFF
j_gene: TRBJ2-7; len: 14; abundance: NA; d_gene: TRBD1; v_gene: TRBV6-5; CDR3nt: TGTGCCAGCAGGAAGACCGGGACAGGGGCCGAGCAGTACTTC; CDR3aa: CASRKTGTGAEQYF
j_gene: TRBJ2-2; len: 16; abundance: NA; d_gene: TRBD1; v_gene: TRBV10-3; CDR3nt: TGTGCCATCAGTGAGCCGGGAAGGGGGCGAACCGGGGAGCTGTTTTTT; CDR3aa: CAISEPGRGRTGELFF
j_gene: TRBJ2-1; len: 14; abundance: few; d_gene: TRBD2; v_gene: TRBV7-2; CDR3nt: TGTGCCAGCAGCTTAGGCGGGGGGGCCAATGAGCAGTTCTTC; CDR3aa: CASSLGGGANEQFF
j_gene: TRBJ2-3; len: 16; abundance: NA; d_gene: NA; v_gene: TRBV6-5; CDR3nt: TGTGCCAGCAGTTACTCGGGAGGGGGAGTCACAGATACGCAGTATTTT; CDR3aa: CASSYSGGGVTDTQYF
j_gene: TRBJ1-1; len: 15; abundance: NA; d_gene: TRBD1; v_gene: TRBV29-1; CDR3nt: TGCAGCGTTGGGCAGGGGGCCGTAATAAGCACTGAAGCTTTCTTT; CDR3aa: CSVGQGAVISTEAFF
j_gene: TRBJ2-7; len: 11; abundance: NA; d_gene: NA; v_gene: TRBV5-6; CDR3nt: TGTGCCAGCAGCGCTACCTACGAGCAGTACTTC; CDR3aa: CASSATYEQYF
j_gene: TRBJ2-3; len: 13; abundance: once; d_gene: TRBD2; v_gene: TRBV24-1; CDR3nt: TGTGCCACTTCCGGGGGGTCCACAGATACGCAGTATTTT; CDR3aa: CATSGGSTDTQYF
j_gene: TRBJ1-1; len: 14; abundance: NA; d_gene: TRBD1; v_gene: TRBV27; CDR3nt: TGTGCCAGCAGTCCCCTACCCGGGACAGACGAAGCTTTCTTT; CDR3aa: CASSPLPGTDEAFF
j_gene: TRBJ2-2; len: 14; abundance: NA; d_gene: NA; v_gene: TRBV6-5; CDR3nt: TGTGCCAGCAGGCCAGGGTTGAACACCGGGGAGCTGTTTTTT; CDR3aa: CASRPGLNTGELFF
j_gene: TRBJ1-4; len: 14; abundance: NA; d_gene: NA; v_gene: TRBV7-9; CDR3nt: TGTGCCAGCAGCTCCTACCGGGTCGATGAAAAACTGTTTTTT; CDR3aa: CASSSYRVDEKLFF
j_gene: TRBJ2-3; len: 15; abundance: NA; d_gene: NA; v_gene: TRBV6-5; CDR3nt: TGTGCCAGCAGTTACGACAGGATAGCAACAGATACGCAGTATTTT; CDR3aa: CASSYDRIATDTQYF
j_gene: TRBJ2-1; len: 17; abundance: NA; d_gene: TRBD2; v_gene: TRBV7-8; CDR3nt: TGTGCCAGCAGCATCGGACTAGGGAGAAGCTCCTACAATGAGCAGTTCTTC; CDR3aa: CASSIGLGRSSYNEQFF
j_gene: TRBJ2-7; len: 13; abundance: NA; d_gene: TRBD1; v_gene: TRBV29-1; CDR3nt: TGCAGCGTCGAAGGGACAGGGGAGTACGAGCAGTACTTC; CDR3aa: CSVEGTGEYEQYF
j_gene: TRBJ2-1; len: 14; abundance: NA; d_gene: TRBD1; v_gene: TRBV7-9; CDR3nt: TGTGCCAGCAGCCCGACAGGGGTCTACAATGAGCAGTTCTTC; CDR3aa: CASSPTGVYNEQFF
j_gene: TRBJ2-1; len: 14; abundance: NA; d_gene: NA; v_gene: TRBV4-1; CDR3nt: TGCGCCAGCAGCCAAGGCCTTCGAGGGTATGAGCAGTTCTTC; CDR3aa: CASSQGLRGYEQFF
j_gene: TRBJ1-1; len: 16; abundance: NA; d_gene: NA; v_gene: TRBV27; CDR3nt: TGTGCCAGCAGCTCCTCGGGGGGGCTCGTGAACACTGAAGCTTTCTTT; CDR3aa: CASSSSGGLVNTEAFF
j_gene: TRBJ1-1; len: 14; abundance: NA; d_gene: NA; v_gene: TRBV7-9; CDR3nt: TGTGCCAGCAGCTTACAGGGAATGAACACTGAAGCTTTCTTT; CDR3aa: CASSLQGMNTEAFF
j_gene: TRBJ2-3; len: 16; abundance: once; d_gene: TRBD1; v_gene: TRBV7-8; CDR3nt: TGTGCCAGCAGCCCTGGGACAGGGATTGACACAGATACGCAGTATTTT; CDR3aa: CASSPGTGIDTDTQYF
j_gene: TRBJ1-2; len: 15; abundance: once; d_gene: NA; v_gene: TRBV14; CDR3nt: TGTGCCAGCAGCCTTTTATCCGGACAGTTAGGTGGCTACACCTTC; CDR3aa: CASSLLSGQLGGYTF
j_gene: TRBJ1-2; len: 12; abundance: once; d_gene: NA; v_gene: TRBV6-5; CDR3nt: TGTGCCAGCAGAACACAGGGAAGGGGCTACACCTTC; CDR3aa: CASRTQGRGYTF
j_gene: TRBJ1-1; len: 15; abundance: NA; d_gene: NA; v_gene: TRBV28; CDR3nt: TGTGCCAGCAAGGTCCAAGGGGAGGGGGTCACTGAAGCTTTCTTT; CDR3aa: CASKVQGEGVTEAFF
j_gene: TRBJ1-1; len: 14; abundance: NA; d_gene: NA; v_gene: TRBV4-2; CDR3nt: TGTGCCAGCAGCCCCAACAGGGCCAACACTGAAGCTTTCTTT; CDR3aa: CASSPNRANTEAFF
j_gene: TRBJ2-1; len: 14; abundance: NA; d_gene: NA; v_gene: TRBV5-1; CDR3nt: TGCGCCAGCAGCTTGGTTCAGTTGCACAATGAGCAGTTCTTC; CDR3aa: CASSLVQLHNEQFF
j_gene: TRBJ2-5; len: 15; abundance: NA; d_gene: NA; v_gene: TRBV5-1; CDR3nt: TGCGCCAGCAGTTTGGGACCCCTCGGGGTCGAGACCCAGTACTTC; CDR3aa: CASSLGPLGVETQYF
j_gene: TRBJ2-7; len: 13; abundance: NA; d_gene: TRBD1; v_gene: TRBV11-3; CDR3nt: TGTGCCAGCAGCTTGGAAGGGGGCGGGGAGCAGTACTTC; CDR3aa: CASSLEGGGEQYF
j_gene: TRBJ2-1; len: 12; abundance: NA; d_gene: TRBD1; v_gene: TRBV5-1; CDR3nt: TGCGCCAGCAGCTTAAGGGGGCGTGAGCAGTTCTTC; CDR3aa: CASSLRGREQFF
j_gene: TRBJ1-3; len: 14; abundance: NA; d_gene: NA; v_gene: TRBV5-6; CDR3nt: TGTGCCAGCAGGCCTTACGGTTCTGGAAACACCATATATTTT; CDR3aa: CASRPYGSGNTIYF